This T cell receptor beta chain was identified during a study of blood T cells in healthy people across ages. Overall study findings and caveats: The fall in TCR beta diversity per million T cells was roughly linear with age.

The sample providers were healthy Caucasian people from Russia, aged about 6 to 90. A sample-barcoded 5' primer and a J-beta primer mix were used in a second PCR of about 7 to 12 cycles. In TCRdb, the 5' RACE reads were re-called with MiXCR into one record per CDR3 protein. This sample has nearly 1 million distinct CDR3 sequences, with just over 50% found just once. As regards this clonotype: What it binds is unknown.

Germline V gene data show CDR1 as MGHRA and CDR2 as YSYEKL. V shed 2 bases, J shed 8 bases, and the junction held 17 bases outside the gene matches. This CDR3 region has 17 residues. The chain has TRBV4-1 and TRBJ1-2; 7 positions agree with TRBD1. The receptor was isolated from a woman aged 55-69 years in good health. What was sequenced was blood. DNA of the CDR3: TGCGCCAGCAGCCAATTAGGGACAGAGAGCCTGGGGCGAGGCTACACCTTC. It translates to CASSQLGTESLGRGYTF.